The 30 T cell receptor beta chains below come from one sample, sequenced in a study of shared clonotypes between healthy human individuals. Clones were read by immunoSEQ multiplex PCR, and TCRdb kept only the in-frame ones, dropping some. The table lists more than 2 million clones, approximately 94% of them singletons. The sequenced sample was naive CD4+ T cells sorted from blood. Subset noted: CD45RA+ positively selected. These receptors all stem from a man between 18 and 35 years old in good health.

The rearrangement joins TRBV6-5 to TRBJ2-1, with 7 nucleotides matching TRBD2. CDR1 MNHEY and CDR2 SVGAGI come from the germline V gene. This CDR3 is built from 15 residues. V trimming: 3 bases; J trimming: 3 bases; junction bases outside the gene matches: 5. The CDR3 sequence: CASSYETSVYNEQFF. The CDR3, as DNA: TGTGCCAGCAGTTATGAAACTAGCGTCTACAATGAGCAGTTCTTC.

This sequence joins TRBV2 and TRBJ2-2, with 8 bases fitting TRBD1. Losses at the gene ends were 4 bases for V and 0 bases for J; bases not matched to a gene: 4. The CDR3 length is 16 residues. Germline CDR1 SNHLY, CDR2 FYNNEI. The DNA for the CDR3 is TGTGCCAGCAGTGGATACAGGGGGTCGAACACCGGGGAGCTGTTTTTT. Its translation is CASSGYRGSNTGELFF.

The V and J genes are TRBV30 and TRBJ1-6; D unclear. CDR1 is GTSNPN, CDR2 SVGIG, per germline (reference sequence). This CDR3 region has 16 residues. V lost 4 bases, J lost 2 bases, and 15 bases lay in between. This CDR3 reads CAWNAELRAYNSPLHF. The CDR3 bases are TGTGCCTGGAACGCCGAATTAAGGGCCTATAATTCACCCCTCCACTTT.

The table lists this clone with a count of one. The V gene is TRBV7-9, the J gene TRBJ1-4, with unresolved D. Germline V gives CDR1 SEHNR, CDR2 FQNEAQ (reference sequence). Deletions cut 0 bases from V and 0 bases from J, with 5 bases between. CDR3 length equals 15 residues. The CDR3 loop reads CASSLATPTNEKLFF. CDR3 bases: TGTGCCAGCAGCTTAGCCACTCCAACTAATGAAAAACTGTTTTTT.

This rearrangement joins TRBV10-1 to TRBJ2-7, with D unresolved. Per germline, CDR1 WNHNN and CDR2 SYGVQD (reference sequence). Trimming took off 4 bases at V and 6 bases at J, with 16 bases between the two ends. The CDR3 extends over 14 amino acids. DNA for the CDR3: TGCGCCAGCAGTGTCGGTAATGAGGTTGGCGAGCAGTACTTC. Its protein product is CASSVGNEVGEQYF.

The chain is built from TRBV6-5 and TRBJ1-1; D is unclear. Between the trimmed V and J ends, which lost 6 bases and 10 bases, there was a span of 12 bases. The CDR3 runs 11 residues. Germline assignment: CDR1 MNHEY and CDR2 SVGAGI. CDR3 in DNA: TGTGCCAGCAGAAGGGCGGGGATAGCTTTCTTT. This translates into CASRRAGIAFF.

Only one count was recorded for this clone. The chain links TRBV19 to TRBJ2-7; TRBD2 aligns across 7 bases. This CDR3 is built from 14 residues. Trimming took 6 bases from V and 1 from J; bases not matched to a gene: 6. Per germline, CDR1 LNHDA and CDR2 SQIVND (reference sequence). The CDR3 is CASSRRGTSYEQYF. In DNA, the CDR3 is TGTGCCAGTAGCCGGCGGGGGACTTCCTACGAGCAGTACTTC.

V usage is TRBV18 and J usage is TRBJ2-5; D remains unclear. The CDR3 has 13 residues. In germline, CDR1 is KGHSH, CDR2 LQKENI. The V gene lost 3 bases and the J gene lost 5 bases, with 10 bases spanning the gap. CDR3 in DNA: TGTGCCAGCTCACCCGTGACCGTTGAGACCCAGTACTTC. This encodes CASSPVTVETQYF.

This clone is a singleton in its sample. The sample has other DNA sequences that encode this CDR3 too. J is TRBJ2-7 and V is TRBV18; 8 bases are a match to TRBD1. V lost 3 bases and J lost 5; bases outside the gene matches: 6. Per germline, CDR1 KGHSH and CDR2 LQKENI. This CDR3 comprises 14 residues. The CDR3 protein is CASSPGQGGHEQYF. The DNA of the CDR3 is TGTGCCAGCTCACCCGGACAGGGAGGTCACGAGCAGTACTTC.

The CDR3 protein is CASSQDPVGGGPRDTQYF. The CDR3, as DNA: TGCGCCAGCAGCCAAGATCCGGTAGGGGGAGGGCCAAGAGATACGCAGTATTTT. The rearrangement links TRBV4-3 to TRBJ2-3, with a possible D match to TRBD2 (7 bases). The CDR3 runs to 18 residues. V lost 0 bases, J lost 5 bases, and 21 bases lay in between. Germline-derived CDR1 and CDR2 are LGHNA and YSLEER.

This rearrangement joins TRBV7-2 to TRBJ2-7; D not resolved. Germline assignment: CDR1 SGHTA and CDR2 FQGNSA. Between the trimmed V and J ends, which lost 2 bases and 9 bases, there was a span of 20 bases. The CDR3 is 15 amino acids. The CDR3 nucleotides read TGTGCCAGCAGCTTATTTGGCAAGGGAACCTACTCGCAGTACTTC. Translation: CASSLFGKGTYSQYF.

This clone was found a few times. The V call is TRBV10-3, the J call TRBJ1-6; D not resolved. Looked up from germline, CDR1 is ENHRY and CDR2 is SYGVKD. The V end was cut by 10 bases, the J end by 4 bases, with 14 bases between. This CDR3 comprises 14 residues. In DNA, the CDR3 is TGTGCCACCAAGCCGAGGGCATATAATTCACCCCTCCACTTT. Translation: CATKPRAYNSPLHF.

This sequence joins TRBV10-3 and TRBJ2-3; D not resolved. Trimming removed 5 bases at V and 1 base at J, with 19 bases between. Germline V gives CDR1 ENHRY, CDR2 SYGVKD. The CDR3 totals 17 residues. CDR3 sequence (DNA): TGTGCCATCAGTTTTACCGGGTTTTCCTTCCGCACAGATACGCAGTATTTT. Translated: CAISFTGFSFRTDTQYF.

This clone was recorded only once. V and J are TRBV28 and TRBJ1-1; D gene ambiguous. Germline lookup yields CDR1 MDHEN and CDR2 SYDVKM. The CDR3 has 15 residues. V gave up 1 base and J gave up 3 bases, with 12 bases separating them. CDR3 loop: CASSLLGNDYTEAFF. The CDR3 DNA follows: TGTGCCAGCAGTTTATTGGGGAATGATTACACTGAAGCTTTCTTT.

V usage is TRBV9 and J usage is TRBJ2-3; D might be TRBD2 (5 bases). The V and J ends lost 3 bases and 1 base respectively, with 12 bases between them. The CDR3 is 15 amino acids. Germline V gives CDR1 SGDLS, CDR2 YYNGEE. CDR3 sequence: CASSERRSGTDTQYF. CDR3 DNA sequence: TGTGCCAGCAGCGAACGCCGTAGCGGCACAGATACGCAGTATTTT.

The V gene is TRBV5-4, the J gene TRBJ1-3, with no clear D. The CDR3 consists of 16 residues. From germline, CDR1 is SGHNT and CDR2 YYREEE (reference sequence). Trimming left V 0 bases short and J 0 bases short, with 10 bases between. The CDR3 here is CASSLGGVSSGNTIYF. In nucleotides, the CDR3 is TGTGCCAGCAGCTTGGGTGGGGTGAGCTCTGGAAACACCATATATTTT. The whole variable domain, remainder taken from reference TRBV5-4 and TRBJ1-3, is ETGVTQSPTHLIKTRGQQVTLRCSSQSGHNTVSWYQQALGQGPQFIFQYYREEENGRGNFPPRFSGLQFPNYSSELNVNALELDDSALYLCASSLGGVSSGNTIYFGEGSWLTVV.

This chain uses TRBV30 with TRBJ2-5, with TRBD2 identical over 8 bases. The junction had 4 bases not matched to a gene; V was cut back by 0 bases and J by 4 bases. CDR3 size: 14 residues. Germline loops: CDR1 GTSNPN, CDR2 SVGIG (reference sequence). This CDR3 is CAWSVGSGVETQYF. The CDR3 DNA sequence: TGTGCCTGGAGTGTAGGTAGCGGGGTAGAGACCCAGTACTTC.

This clone has only one observation. This chain uses TRBV28 with TRBJ2-7, with a tentative D call TRBD2 (7 bases). The V gene lost 9 bases and the J gene lost 1 base, with 10 bases spanning the gap. This CDR3 is 12 amino acids long. The germline V gene encodes CDR1 MDHEN and CDR2 SYDVKM. The CDR3: CARGGVSYEQYF. Here the CDR3 DNA reads TGTGCCAGAGGGGGGGTTTCCTACGAGCAGTACTTC.

The chain employs TRBV6-1 and TRBJ2-7; 8 positions match TRBD1. The CDR3 consists of 14 residues. Germline V lookup: CDR1 MNHNS, CDR2 SASEGT. Trimming took 8 bases from V and 10 from J; bases not matched to a gene: 16. The CDR3 DNA reads TGTGCCAGCCAGTTGGGGCAGGGGGCATATATCCAGTACTTC. It specifies CASQLGQGAYIQYF.

Note on this clone: Other DNA sequences from this sample encode an identical CDR3 as well. The chain combines TRBV10-3 with TRBJ2-3; D uncertain. The V end was cut by 9 bases, the J end by 2 bases, with 6 bases between. The CDR3 contains 11 residues. Germline V CDR1 and CDR2: ENHRY, SYGVKD. This chain's CDR3 is CAMRSTDTQYF. CDR3 bases: TGTGCCATGCGGTCCACAGATACGCAGTATTTT.

The chain is built from TRBV6-5 and TRBJ2-7; the D call may be TRBD1 or TRBD2 (6 bases each). The germline V and J ends were trimmed by 8 bases and 7 bases, with 15 bases remaining between them. Germline V gene sequence: CDR1 MNHEY, CDR2 SVGAGI. CDR3 length: 12 amino acids. The CDR3: CASGGPVGEQYF. CDR3 nucleotide sequence: TGTGCCAGCGGGGGGCCGGTTGGGGAGCAGTACTTC.

The chain couples TRBV7-9 to TRBJ1-1; D gene uncertain. V was cut by 5 bases and J by 0 bases, with 10 bases left in between. The CDR3 spans 14 residues. Per the germline V gene, CDR1 is SEHNR and CDR2 is FQNEAQ (reference sequence). The CDR3 sequence: CASSPRLLNTEAFF. CDR3 nucleotides: TGTGCCAGCAGCCCCAGGTTGTTGAACACTGAAGCTTTCTTT.

The chain joins TRBV18 to TRBJ2-2; D is perhaps TRBD2 (5 bases). From germline, CDR1 is KGHSH and CDR2 LQKENI. The V and J ends lost 3 bases and 4 bases respectively, with 9 bases between them. The CDR3 contains 14 residues. CDR3 nucleotides: TGTGCCAGCTCACCCAACGGAGGCACCGGGGAGCTGTTTTTT. Translation: CASSPNGGTGELFF.

This clone appeared once. This chain connects TRBV13 to TRBJ1-3; TRBD1 agrees at 7 bases. The germline V gene has CDR1 PRHDT and CDR2 FYEKMQ (reference sequence). Trimming cost V 2 bases and J 4 bases; bases outside gene matches: 8. The CDR3 is made up of 16 amino acids. The CDR3 here is CASSLSQGLLGNTIYF. The CDR3 DNA sequence: TGTGCCAGCAGCTTATCACAGGGGTTATTAGGAAACACCATATATTTT. The full variable domain, in which reference TRBV13 and TRBJ1-3 provide the parts outside the CDR3, is AAGVIQSPRHLIKEKRETATLKCYPIPRHDTVYWYQQGPGQDPQFLISFYEKMQSDKGSIPDRFSAQQFSDYHSELNMSSLELGDSALYFCASSLSQGLLGNTIYFGEGSWLTVV.

This clone was detected only once. The chain uses TRBV13 and TRBJ1-1; D unclear. The CDR3 is 16 residues long. From germline, CDR1 is PRHDT and CDR2 FYEKMQ (reference sequence). Trimming cost V 5 bases and J 0 bases, with 16 bases left between them. The CDR3 region has the DNA TGTGCCAGCAGCCTCAGGCAGAAGTTAATGAACACTGAAGCTTTCTTT. As protein: CASSLRQKLMNTEAFF.

This chain uses TRBV29-1 with TRBJ2-1, with D hard to call. The CDR3 sequence is 13 residues long. Germline assignment: CDR1 SQVTM and CDR2 ANQGSEA. Trimming pared 6 bases from V and 3 bases from J, leaving 12 bases between. This CDR3 is CSVPRPHYNEQFF. DNA for the CDR3: TGCAGCGTCCCGCGGCCGCACTACAATGAGCAGTTCTTC.

The chain employs TRBV5-4 and TRBJ2-2; 8 bases map to TRBD2. Germline V gene sequence: CDR1 SGHNT, CDR2 YYREEE (reference sequence). The CDR3 contains 15 residues. V shed 2 bases, J shed 7 bases, and the junction held 7 bases outside the gene matches. CDR3 region: CASSFGSGAIGELFF. Written as DNA, the CDR3 is TGTGCCAGCAGCTTCGGTAGCGGGGCCATCGGGGAGCTGTTTTTT.

The chain uses TRBV6-5 and TRBJ2-1, with D maybe TRBD2 (6 bases). V was shortened by 6 bases and J by 8 bases, with 11 bases between the two germline ends. Germline V gene data show CDR1 as MNHEY and CDR2 as SVGAGI. The CDR3 covers 12 residues. The CDR3 here is CASSRDWDEQFF. The DNA of the CDR3 is TGTGCCAGCAGCCGGGACTGGGATGAGCAGTTCTTC.

The count of this clone is one. In the same sample, other DNA sequences code for this CDR3. V usage is TRBV27 and J usage is TRBJ1-6; D remains unclear. Trimming pared 2 bases from V and 1 base from J, leaving 9 bases between. The CDR3 consists of 16 residues. Germline V CDR1 and CDR2: MNHEY, SMNVEV (reference sequence). The CDR3 nucleotides read TGTGCCAGCAGTTTAGAAGGAGCGTCCTATAATTCACCCCTCCACTTT. Its protein product is CASSLEGASYNSPLHF.

The V call is TRBV7-9, the J call TRBJ1-5; TRBD1 aligns across 11 bases. The CDR3 is 14 residues long. CDR1 and CDR2 (germline): SEHNR, FQNEAQ (reference sequence). Trimming at V came to 4 bases and at J to 10 bases, leaving 6 bases not matched to a gene. The CDR3 protein is CASSSGTGGIPQHF. DNA of the CDR3: TGTGCCAGCAGCTCCGGGACAGGGGGGATACCCCAGCATTTT.